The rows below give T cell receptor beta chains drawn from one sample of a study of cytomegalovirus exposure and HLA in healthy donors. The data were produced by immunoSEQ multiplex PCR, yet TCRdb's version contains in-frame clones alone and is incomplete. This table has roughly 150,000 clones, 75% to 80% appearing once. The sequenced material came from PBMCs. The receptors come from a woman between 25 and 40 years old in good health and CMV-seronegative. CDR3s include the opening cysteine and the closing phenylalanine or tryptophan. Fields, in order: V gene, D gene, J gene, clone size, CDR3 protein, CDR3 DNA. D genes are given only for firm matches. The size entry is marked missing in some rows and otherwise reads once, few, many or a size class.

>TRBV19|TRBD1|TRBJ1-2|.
CASRDRANYGYTF
TGTGCGTCCCGGGACAGGGCTAACTATGGCTACACCTTC
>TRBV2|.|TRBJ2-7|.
CASSALGAGYEQYF
TGTGCCAGCAGTGCTCTGGGGGCTGGATACGAGCAGTACTTC
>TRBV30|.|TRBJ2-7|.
CAWSSAYEQYF
TGTGCCTGGAGTTCCGCCTACGAGCAGTACTTC
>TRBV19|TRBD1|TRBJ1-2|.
CASSDRDYGYTF
TGTGCCAGCTCCGACAGGGACTATGGCTACACCTTC
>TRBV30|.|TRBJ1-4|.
CAWSKATDQNEKLFF
TGTGCCTGGAGTAAGGCGACAGATCAAAATGAAAAACTGTTTTTT
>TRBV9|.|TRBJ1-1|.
CASSVDPGADTEAFF
TGTGCCAGCAGCGTAGACCCAGGGGCGGACACTGAAGCTTTCTTT
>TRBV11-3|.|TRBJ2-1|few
CASSSGGDSYNEQFF
TGTGCCAGCAGCTCAGGAGGGGACTCCTACAATGAGCAGTTCTTC
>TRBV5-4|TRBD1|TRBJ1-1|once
CASSLRDRLIYEAFF
TGTGCCAGCAGCTTGCGGGACAGGCTAATCTATGAAGCTTTCTTT
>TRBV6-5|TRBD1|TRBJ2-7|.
CASNPGQGYYEQYF
TGTGCCAGCAATCCGGGACAGGGATACTACGAGCAGTACTTC
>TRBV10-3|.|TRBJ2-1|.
CAIRGEGGSYNEQFF
TGTGCCATCAGGGGGGAGGGGGGCTCCTACAATGAGCAGTTCTTC
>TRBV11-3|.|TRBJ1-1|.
CASSASGRDTEAFF
TGTGCCAGCAGCGCCTCTGGCCGGGACACTGAAGCTTTCTTT
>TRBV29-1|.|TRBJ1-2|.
CSVAVDRGGYTF
TGCAGCGTTGCGGTCGACAGAGGTGGCTACACCTTC
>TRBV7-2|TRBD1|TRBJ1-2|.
CASSSPGQGSGYTF
TGTGCCAGCAGCTCGCCGGGACAGGGAAGTGGCTACACCTTC
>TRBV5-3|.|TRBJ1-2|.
CARSSARDKLYGYTF
TGTGCCAGAAGCTCGGCCCGAGACAAGCTCTATGGCTACACCTTC
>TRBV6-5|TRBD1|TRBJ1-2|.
CASSAGTGAYYGYTF
TGTGCCAGCAGTGCTGGGACAGGGGCTTACTATGGCTACACCTTC
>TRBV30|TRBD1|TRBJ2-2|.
CAWSAGTGGISGELFF
TGTGCCTGGAGTGCGGGGACAGGGGGCATAAGCGGGGAGCTGTTTTTT
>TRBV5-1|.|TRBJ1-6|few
CASSLETGSPSPLHF
TGCGCCAGCAGCTTGGAAACAGGGTCCCCTTCACCCCTCCACTTT
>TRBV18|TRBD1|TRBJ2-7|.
CASSLGQGDTYEQYF
TGTGCCAGCTCCTTGGGACAGGGGGACACCTACGAGCAGTACTTC
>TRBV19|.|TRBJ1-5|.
CASNPPPGQRGNQPQHF
TGTGCCAGTAATCCACCACCGGGACAACGGGGCAATCAGCCCCAGCATTTT
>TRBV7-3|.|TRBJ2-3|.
CASSRSPLGGGTDTQYF
TGTGCCAGCAGCCGATCACCCCTAGGCGGGGGCACAGATACGCAGTATTTT
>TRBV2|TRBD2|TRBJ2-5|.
CANLRRGKFQETQYF
TGTGCCAACCTTAGGCGGGGGAAATTCCAAGAGACCCAGTACTTC
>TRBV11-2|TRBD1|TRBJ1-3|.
CASSPRTGRTGNTIYF
TGTGCCAGCAGCCCTAGGACAGGGAGGACGGGAAACACCATATATTTT
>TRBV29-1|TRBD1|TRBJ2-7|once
CSVVWDSSMYEQYF
TGCAGCGTTGTGTGGGACAGCTCGATGTACGAGCAGTACTTC
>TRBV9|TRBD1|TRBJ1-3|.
CASSTTGGSSGNTIYF
TGTGCCAGCAGCACGACAGGGGGAAGCTCTGGAAACACCATATATTTT
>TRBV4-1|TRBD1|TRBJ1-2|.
CASSQDRGRTPYGYTF
TGCGCCAGCAGCCAGGACAGGGGGAGAACTCCTTATGGCTACACCTTC
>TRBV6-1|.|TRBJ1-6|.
CASSEGYFGLHF
TGTGCCAGCAGTGAAGGGTATTTCGGCCTCCACTTT
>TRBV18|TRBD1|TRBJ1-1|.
CASSPRDRQNTEAFF
TGTGCCAGCTCACCGAGGGACAGACAGAACACTGAAGCTTTCTTT
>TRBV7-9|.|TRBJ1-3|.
CASSRSGSSGNTIYF
TGTGCCAGCAGCCGATCGGGTTCCTCTGGAAACACCATATATTTT
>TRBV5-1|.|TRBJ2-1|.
CASSLGRLMSSYNEQFF
TGCGCCAGCAGCTTGGGCCGACTCATGAGCTCCTACAATGAGCAGTTCTTC
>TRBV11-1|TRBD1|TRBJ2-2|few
CASSLSGGSRELFF
TGTGCCAGCAGCTTATCAGGGGGAAGCCGGGAGCTGTTTTTT